Listed below are T cell receptor beta chains from one sample, sequenced in a study of T cells after yellow fever vaccination. TCRdb fed the 5' RACE reads into MiXCR, producing one record per CDR3 protein. The table includes 400,000 or so distinct CDR3 sequences, 18% detected once. The sequenced sample was PBMCs, obtained before the yellow fever booster vaccination. The receptors derive from a man aged 18 to 30 who received the YFV17D yellow fever vaccine. Each CDR3 is given with its conserved first and last residue. The D gene is left open where the match is weak. Rows give clone size only sometimes, using once, few, many, or a class for an expanded clone.

d_call j_call clone_size v_call cdr3_aa cdr3_nt
TRBD1 TRBJ2-5 . TRBV18 CASSPNSQGAQETQYF TGTGCCAGCTCACCGAATAGCCAGGGGGCACAAGAGACCCAGTACTTC
TRBD1 TRBJ2-5 many TRBV7-9 CASSFRDRGREETQYF TGTGCCAGCAGCTTCCGGGACAGGGGGCGCGAGGAGACCCAGTACTTC
. TRBJ2-2 . TRBV5-1 CASSLVGSIGELFF TGCGCCAGCAGCTTGGTCGGGTCTATCGGGGAGCTGTTTTTT
TRBD2 TRBJ2-5 few TRBV20-1 CSAGGEQETQYF TGCAGTGCTGGGGGGGAACAAGAGACCCAGTACTTC
. TRBJ2-1 . TRBV6-5 CASSATPRRNNEQFF TGTGCCAGCAGTGCGACTCCCCGGAGGAACAATGAGCAGTTCTTC
TRBD1 TRBJ2-7 few TRBV7-9 CASSLITGASSYEQYF TGTGCCAGCAGCTTAATTACAGGGGCCAGCTCCTACGAGCAGTACTTC
TRBD2 TRBJ2-1 few TRBV20-1 CSARDSGLAVRSNEQFF TGCAGTGCTAGAGATAGCGGACTAGCGGTAAGAAGCAATGAGCAGTTCTTC
. TRBJ2-3 few TRBV29-1 CSAVTGEGPDTQYF TGCAGCGCCGTAACAGGGGAGGGCCCAGATACGCAGTATTTT
. TRBJ2-7 . TRBV6-5 CASSYAGYEQYF TGTGCCAGCAGTTACGCGGGGTACGAGCAGTACTTC
TRBD1 TRBJ2-4 few TRBV4-3 CASSQGGTGGENIQYF TGCGCCAGCAGCCAAGGGGGGACAGGGGGCGAAAACATTCAGTACTTC
TRBD2 TRBJ2-1 few TRBV5-1 CASSFQGGGALEFF TGCGCCAGCAGCTTCCAAGGCGGGGGGGCCTTAGAGTTCTTC
. TRBJ1-5 few TRBV6-5 CASSYLAGSNQPQHF TGTGCCAGCAGTTACCTCGCGGGTAGCAATCAGCCCCAGCATTTT
TRBD1 TRBJ2-1 . TRBV28 CASRGQGAGNEQFF TGTGCCAGCAGGGGACAGGGGGCGGGGAATGAGCAGTTCTTC
TRBD2 TRBJ2-3 few TRBV29-1 CSVEVASGGPGDTQYF TGCAGCGTTGAAGTCGCTAGCGGGGGGCCCGGAGATACGCAGTATTTT
. TRBJ2-1 few TRBV4-3 CASSQDVGTFGSYNEQFF TGCGCCAGCAGCCAAGACGTTGGGACCTTTGGGTCCTACAATGAGCAGTTCTTC
. TRBJ2-3 many TRBV4-2 CASSPERLDTQYF TGTGCCAGCAGCCCCGAGCGCCTAGATACGCAGTATTTT
. TRBJ2-1 . TRBV4-2 CASSQGNGGDYNEQFF TGTGCCAGCAGCCAAGGGAACGGCGGGGATTACAATGAGCAGTTCTTC
. TRBJ2-5 few TRBV29-1 CSVAPMGLPQETQYF TGCAGCGTTGCCCCAATGGGACTCCCACAAGAGACCCAGTACTTC
. TRBJ2-3 few TRBV12-3/TRBV12-4 CASSFPALGTVGDTQYF TGTGCCAGCAGTTTCCCCGCTCTCGGGACGGTTGGGGATACGCAGTATTTT
TRBD1 TRBJ2-7 few TRBV6-5 CASTGQGLEQYF TGTGCCAGCACAGGACAGGGACTCGAGCAGTACTTC
TRBD1 TRBJ2-3 few TRBV5-6 CASSRTGYPTDTQYF TGTGCCAGCAGCAGGACAGGGTACCCCACAGATACGCAGTATTTT
. TRBJ1-5 . TRBV5-1 CASSLGPNLNQPQHF TGCGCCAGCAGCTTGGGTCCTAATCTCAATCAGCCCCAGCATTTT
. TRBJ2-1 few TRBV5-1 CASSLGRTGSGSGGIHNEQFF TGCGCCAGCAGCTTGGGCAGGACAGGGAGTGGCTCGGGGGGGATCCACAATGAGCAGTTCTTC
. TRBJ2-5 few TRBV19 CASSIRETQYF TGTGCCAGTAGTATTCGGGAGACCCAGTACTTC
. TRBJ1-1 . TRBV25-1 CASSATATEAFF TGTGCCAGCAGTGCGACAGCCACTGAAGCTTTCTTT
. TRBJ1-6 few TRBV3-1 CASSRQSSTLHF TGTGCCAGCTCAAGGCAAAGTTCGACCCTCCACTTT
. TRBJ2-3 once TRBV4-1 CASSLQGRADTQYF TGCGCCAGCAGCCTCCAAGGAAGGGCAGATACGCAGTATTTT
TRBD2 TRBJ2-3 few TRBV29-1 CSVEGLASRHPQYF TGCAGCGTTGAAGGACTAGCCTCACGCCACCCGCAGTATTTT